This T cell receptor beta chain was obtained from a study of blood T cell repertoires in COVID-19. The overall study: From the United States, Italy and Spain came samples of acute and convalescent COVID-19.

The CDR3 has 14 residues. The ends were cut back, 0 bases at V and 2 bases at J, with 7 bases in the middle. Germline-derived CDR1 and CDR2 are MNHEY and SVGAGI. In the study's own analysis: It was from reference gene primer amplification that nucleated cell counts were estimated. Assay: immunoSEQ multiplex PCR; the TCRdb copy retains only in-frame clones and omits some. V and J calls and clone size are as listed in that table; D and trimming were resolved from the DNA. The table includes 200,000 to 250,000 clones, approximately 83% detected once. Followed longitudinally, the Seattle patients had been enrolled during active infection.

This receptor was taken from a woman aged 30 to 39 with COVID-19, enrolled during active disease. The chain joins TRBV6-5 to TRBJ2-5, with D perhaps TRBD2 (5 bases). Sequencing was carried out using peripheral blood. The CDR3 is CASSYSAAQETQYF. In DNA, the CDR3 is TGTGCCAGCAGTTACTCAGCGGCGCAAGAGACCCAGTACTTC.